This record covers a single T cell receptor beta chain. Its antigen is as yet unknown. Data came from immunoSEQ multiplex PCR; TCRdb stores just in-frame clones and leaves some out. The repertoire consists of about 7,400 clones, with approximately 68% occurring once and the leading ten covering around 20%. This record comes from a study of graft-versus-host responses after intestinal transplantation. Intraepithelial and lamina propria lymphocytes were isolated from graft specimens. The length of the CDR3 is 16 residues. Trimming removed 0 bases at V and 3 bases at J, with 12 bases between. Germline loops: CDR1 MNHEY, CDR2 SVGAGI. Study-wide points: Allografts carried high graft-versus-host to host-versus-graft clonal ratios in patients having graft-donor T cell macrochimerism. Maximum circulating GvH clone levels tracked with early post-transplant HvG decreases.

This specimen consisted of ileum tissue, obtained around eight months after intestinal transplantation. V gene TRBV6-5 combines with J gene TRBJ1-5, with D unresolved. The clonotype comes from a human patient who received an intestinal transplant, so some T cells may come from the graft donor. The CDR3 region is CASSYSGKLVNQPQHF. For the CDR3, the DNA is TGTGCCAGCAGTTACTCAGGGAAATTGGTCAATCAGCCCCAGCATTTT.